Listed below are T cell receptor beta chains from one sample, sequenced in a study of T cell repertoires in cytomegalovirus infection. The antigens of these receptors remain unknown. TCRdb itself ran the reads through MiXCR, one entry per CDR3 protein. The table shows 450,000 to 600,000 distinct CDR3 sequences, with 42% occurring only once. The sequencing here drew on cultured PBMCs, taken from culture after CMV antigen stimulation. All receptors come from a human donor in good health (CMV status not recorded). Some clones in this sample may be carry-over from other donors' samples. Each CDR3 is given with its conserved first and last residue. The D gene is left open where the match is weak.

D | J | V | CDR3
TRBD2 | TRBJ2-7 | TRBV19 | CASSEGLAVGFSYEQYF
. | TRBJ1-6 | TRBV20-1 | CSSSRSYNSPLHF
TRBD2 | TRBJ2-3 | TRBV7-2 | CASSSGGPGTDTQYF
TRBD2 | TRBJ2-1 | TRBV6-2/TRBV6-3 | CASRHLAGGTNEQFF
. | TRBJ1-1 | TRBV7-8 | CASSFFRGGKNTEAFF
. | TRBJ1-1 | TRBV6-1 | CASTIGNTEAFF
TRBD2 | TRBJ2-3 | TRBV19 | CASPFTETSGRADTQYF
. | TRBJ1-1 | TRBV6-6 | CASSYSQVNTEAFF
TRBD2 | TRBJ2-5 | TRBV7-2 | CASSLEGLAEQETQYF
. | TRBJ2-3 | TRBV7-8 | CASSFPPWRRDTQYF
. | TRBJ1-4 | TRBV7-2 | CASSLKQGTVGKLFF
. | TRBJ2-5 | TRBV29-1 | CSVTSVQETQYF
. | TRBJ2-1 | TRBV7-9 | CASSRRPNEQFF
. | TRBJ2-1 | TRBV4-1 | CASSQESGSGNEQFF
. | TRBJ1-4 | TRBV6-4 | CASSPELGANEKLFF
. | TRBJ1-1 | TRBV6-1 | CAGKTQGPTEAFF
. | TRBJ1-1 | TRBV7-8 | CASSSQPGNLNTEAFF
TRBD1 | TRBJ1-4 | TRBV4-3 | CASSQGTGGEKLFF
. | TRBJ1-3 | TRBV5-4 | CASSLRPPEDGAYSGNTIYF
TRBD2 | TRBJ2-1 | TRBV6-6 | CASRLAGGLNEQFF
. | TRBJ2-5 | TRBV18 | CASSTGPRETQYF
. | TRBJ2-5 | TRBV6-1 | CASRPAVQETQYF
TRBD1 | TRBJ2-2 | TRBV7-6 | CASSSRTGGRTGELFF